This TCR beta chain is from a study of PD-1 blockade in classical Hodgkin lymphoma. Study-wide results and limits: Newly diagnosed patients reportedly had lower baseline TCR diversity than healthy donors.

CDR1 and CDR2 from the germline V gene are GTSNPN and SVGIG (reference sequence). Trimming took off 2 bases at V and 6 bases at J, with 8 bases between the two ends. This CDR3 comprises 12 residues. Documented time point: newly diagnosed, previously untreated cHL patient sample. Note on this clone: Its antigen remains unknown.

TCRdb's copy holds only in-frame clones and misses some; the assay was immunoSEQ multiplex PCR. The sample gives about 17,000 clones, roughly 90% of which show up once; less than 8.5% is in the top ten. Sequencing was performed on peripheral blood mononuclear cells (PBMCs). The TCR originated in a human donor with classical Hodgkin lymphoma. The rearrangement links TRBV30 to TRBJ2-1; the D is unclear. CDR3 sequence reads: CAWSPAFNEQFF. The CDR3 DNA reads as TGTGCCTGGAGTCCGGCCTTCAATGAGCAGTTCTTC.